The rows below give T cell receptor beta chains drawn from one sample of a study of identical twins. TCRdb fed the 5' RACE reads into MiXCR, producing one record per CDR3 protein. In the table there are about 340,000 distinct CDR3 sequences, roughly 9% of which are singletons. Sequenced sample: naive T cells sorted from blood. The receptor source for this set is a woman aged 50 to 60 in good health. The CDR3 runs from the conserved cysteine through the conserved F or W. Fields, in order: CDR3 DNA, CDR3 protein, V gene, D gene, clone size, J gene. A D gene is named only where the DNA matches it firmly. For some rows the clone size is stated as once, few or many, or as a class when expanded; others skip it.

CDR3nt: TGCAGTGCTAGAGCTACTAGTCCCTACAATGAGCAGTTCTTC; CDR3aa: CSARATSPYNEQFF; v_gene: TRBV20-1; d_gene: NA; abundance: many; j_gene: TRBJ2-1
CDR3nt: TGTGCCAGCAGCAGGGAAGTTGTGAATGAGCAGTTCTTC; CDR3aa: CASSREVVNEQFF; v_gene: TRBV14; d_gene: NA; abundance: few; j_gene: TRBJ2-1
CDR3nt: TGCAGTGCCCAGTCGTTTTCGGCTAGCGGGAAATCCTCCTACAATGAGCAGTTCTTC; CDR3aa: CSAQSFSASGKSSYNEQFF; v_gene: TRBV20-1; d_gene: TRBD2; abundance: NA; j_gene: TRBJ2-1
CDR3nt: TGCGCCAGCAGTGAGGAGAGTGAAGCTTTCTTT; CDR3aa: CASSEESEAFF; v_gene: TRBV5-1; d_gene: NA; abundance: many; j_gene: TRBJ1-1
CDR3nt: TGCAGCGTTTCCGACAGAGCTGACGAGCAGTACTTC; CDR3aa: CSVSDRADEQYF; v_gene: TRBV29-1; d_gene: NA; abundance: NA; j_gene: TRBJ2-7
CDR3nt: TGCAGCGCCGGACAGGGGGCATTGTCAGATACGCAGTATTTT; CDR3aa: CSAGQGALSDTQYF; v_gene: TRBV29-1; d_gene: TRBD1; abundance: NA; j_gene: TRBJ2-3
CDR3nt: TGCAGTGCTAGAGATACGACTAGCGGGAGAGAGGAGACCCAGTACTTC; CDR3aa: CSARDTTSGREETQYF; v_gene: TRBV20-1; d_gene: TRBD2; abundance: NA; j_gene: TRBJ2-5
CDR3nt: TGCAGTGGGCTTATAAGGCGGGCGGGGGAAAAACTGTTTTTT; CDR3aa: CSGLIRRAGEKLFF; v_gene: TRBV20-1; d_gene: NA; abundance: many; j_gene: TRBJ1-4
CDR3nt: TGCGCCAGCAGCCAAGATAGACTAGCGGGAGTGGTTGATACGCAGTATTTT; CDR3aa: CASSQDRLAGVVDTQYF; v_gene: TRBV4-1; d_gene: TRBD2; abundance: many; j_gene: TRBJ2-3
CDR3nt: TGTGCCACCAGCAGAGATAAGGCAGGGAGCGATACGCAGTATTTT; CDR3aa: CATSRDKAGSDTQYF; v_gene: TRBV15; d_gene: NA; abundance: NA; j_gene: TRBJ2-3
CDR3nt: TGTGCCAGCTCACCAGGGCTGAAGGGGACCCAGTACTTC; CDR3aa: CASSPGLKGTQYF; v_gene: TRBV18; d_gene: NA; abundance: NA; j_gene: TRBJ2-5
CDR3nt: TGTGCCAGCAGCGCCGGGACAGGGGAAGGGGATACGCAGTATTTT; CDR3aa: CASSAGTGEGDTQYF; v_gene: TRBV7-2; d_gene: TRBD1; abundance: few; j_gene: TRBJ2-3
CDR3nt: TGTGCCAGCAGCGCCAGACGGCTTCTGGAGACCCAGTACTTC; CDR3aa: CASSARRLLETQYF; v_gene: TRBV13; d_gene: NA; abundance: NA; j_gene: TRBJ2-5
CDR3nt: TGTGCCAGCAGCTGGACTAGCGGGTCCACTAGCACAGATACGCAGTATTTT; CDR3aa: CASSWTSGSTSTDTQYF; v_gene: TRBV11-2; d_gene: TRBD2; abundance: few; j_gene: TRBJ2-3
CDR3nt: TGTGCCATCAGTGAGTCGTTTGGGGAGACCCAGTACTTC; CDR3aa: CAISESFGETQYF; v_gene: TRBV10-3; d_gene: NA; abundance: NA; j_gene: TRBJ2-5
CDR3nt: TGTGCCATCAGTGAGAATGACGAGCTGTACTTC; CDR3aa: CAISENDELYF; v_gene: TRBV10-3; d_gene: NA; abundance: NA; j_gene: TRBJ2-7
CDR3nt: TGTGCCAGCAGTTTCGGGTCCTTTCCCTACGAGCAGTACTTC; CDR3aa: CASSFGSFPYEQYF; v_gene: TRBV27; d_gene: NA; abundance: NA; j_gene: TRBJ2-7
CDR3nt: TGTGCCACCAGTGATTCTAGCGGGCCCTCCTACAATGAGCAGTTCTTC; CDR3aa: CATSDSSGPSYNEQFF; v_gene: TRBV24-1; d_gene: TRBD2; abundance: many; j_gene: TRBJ2-1
CDR3nt: TGTGCCAGCAGCTTTGACAGGGCGACCGGGGAGCTGTTTTTT; CDR3aa: CASSFDRATGELFF; v_gene: TRBV5-6; d_gene: TRBD1; abundance: few; j_gene: TRBJ2-2
CDR3nt: TGCGCCAGCAGCTTTGGACAGAATTGGAACACTGAAGCTTTCTTT; CDR3aa: CASSFGQNWNTEAFF; v_gene: TRBV5-1; d_gene: NA; abundance: few; j_gene: TRBJ1-1
CDR3nt: TGTGCCAGCAGCCGAAACCCTAGCGGTCGTACCTACGAGCAGTACTTC; CDR3aa: CASSRNPSGRTYEQYF; v_gene: TRBV7-2; d_gene: TRBD2; abundance: few; j_gene: TRBJ2-7
CDR3nt: TGCGCCAGCAGCCAAGCTAGCGGGGGCCGAGACGGGGAGCTGTTTTTT; CDR3aa: CASSQASGGRDGELFF; v_gene: TRBV4-1; d_gene: TRBD2; abundance: many; j_gene: TRBJ2-2
CDR3nt: TGTGCCAGCAGCTCGTCTAGCGGGACCTACGAGCAGTACTTC; CDR3aa: CASSSSSGTYEQYF; v_gene: TRBV7-6; d_gene: TRBD2; abundance: NA; j_gene: TRBJ2-7
CDR3nt: TGTGCCATCAGTGACGGGACTAGCGGGAAGAAAGATACGCAGTATTTT; CDR3aa: CAISDGTSGKKDTQYF; v_gene: TRBV10-3; d_gene: TRBD2; abundance: few; j_gene: TRBJ2-3
CDR3nt: TGTGCCAGCAGCTTGGGGGGACTAGCGGGAGGGCGAGAGACCCAGTACTTC; CDR3aa: CASSLGGLAGGRETQYF; v_gene: TRBV5-4; d_gene: TRBD2; abundance: few; j_gene: TRBJ2-5
CDR3nt: TGTGCCATCAGTGAGAATGATAGCAATCAGCCCCAGCATTTT; CDR3aa: CAISENDSNQPQHF; v_gene: TRBV10-3; d_gene: NA; abundance: NA; j_gene: TRBJ1-5
CDR3nt: TGCGCCAGCAGCTTCGGGGCGGAGAACGAGCAGTACTTC; CDR3aa: CASSFGAENEQYF; v_gene: TRBV5-1; d_gene: NA; abundance: many; j_gene: TRBJ2-7
CDR3nt: TGCGCCAGCAGCCTAGCGGGAATGAATGAGCAGTTCTTC; CDR3aa: CASSLAGMNEQFF; v_gene: TRBV10-1; d_gene: TRBD2; abundance: NA; j_gene: TRBJ2-1
CDR3nt: TGTGCCAGCAGCTTAGCCGAGGGGGCGCGAAAACTGTTTTTT; CDR3aa: CASSLAEGARKLFF; v_gene: TRBV11-2; d_gene: TRBD1; abundance: many; j_gene: TRBJ1-4
CDR3nt: TGTGCCAGCAGTTCCAGTTACACTGAAGCTTTCTTT; CDR3aa: CASSSSYTEAFF; v_gene: TRBV12-3/TRBV12-4; d_gene: NA; abundance: few; j_gene: TRBJ1-1
CDR3nt: TGCGCCAGCAGCCAATCCCACCCAACGTCTGCTGAGCAGTTCTTC; CDR3aa: CASSQSHPTSAEQFF; v_gene: TRBV4-1; d_gene: NA; abundance: NA; j_gene: TRBJ2-1
CDR3nt: TGTGCCAGCAGTGGAATAGCCGGGGAGCTGTTTTTT; CDR3aa: CASSGIAGELFF; v_gene: TRBV12-3/TRBV12-4; d_gene: NA; abundance: many; j_gene: TRBJ2-2
CDR3nt: TGTGCCAGCAGCCAAGATGTGGGACTAGCGGTCTCCTACGAGCAGTACTTC; CDR3aa: CASSQDVGLAVSYEQYF; v_gene: TRBV4-2; d_gene: TRBD2; abundance: few; j_gene: TRBJ2-7
CDR3nt: TGTGCCAGCAGTTTATCCCCCCTATGGAATTCACCCCTCCACTTT; CDR3aa: CASSLSPLWNSPLHF; v_gene: TRBV27; d_gene: NA; abundance: few; j_gene: TRBJ1-6
CDR3nt: TGTGCCAGCAGCTTGAAGAGCGGGACGTTAGATACGCAGTATTTT; CDR3aa: CASSLKSGTLDTQYF; v_gene: TRBV7-9; d_gene: TRBD2; abundance: few; j_gene: TRBJ2-3
CDR3nt: TGCGCCAGCAGCCAATCCTTAGCGGGAGCCGAGCAGTTCTTC; CDR3aa: CASSQSLAGAEQFF; v_gene: TRBV4-1; d_gene: TRBD2; abundance: many; j_gene: TRBJ2-1
CDR3nt: TGCGCCAGCAGCTTGGCCCCGGGGATCACAGATACGCAGTATTTT; CDR3aa: CASSLAPGITDTQYF; v_gene: TRBV5-1; d_gene: NA; abundance: many; j_gene: TRBJ2-3
CDR3nt: TGCGCCAGCAGCGGTGTGGAGTTCGGGGAGCTGTTTTTT; CDR3aa: CASSGVEFGELFF; v_gene: TRBV4-1; d_gene: NA; abundance: few; j_gene: TRBJ2-2
CDR3nt: TGTGCCAGCACCGAGGGGATACAGGGGAACATTCAGTACTTC; CDR3aa: CASTEGIQGNIQYF; v_gene: TRBV2; d_gene: TRBD1; abundance: few; j_gene: TRBJ2-4
CDR3nt: TGTGCCAGCAGCCAACATACAGGGACGAAAGAGACCCAGTACTTC; CDR3aa: CASSQHTGTKETQYF; v_gene: TRBV14; d_gene: NA; abundance: NA; j_gene: TRBJ2-5
CDR3nt: TGCGCCAGCAGCTTGATACAGCCGAACACCGGGGAGCTGTTTTTT; CDR3aa: CASSLIQPNTGELFF; v_gene: TRBV5-1; d_gene: NA; abundance: few; j_gene: TRBJ2-2
CDR3nt: TGTGCCAGCAGTTTCGCGCTAGCGGGAGACGGTACGCAGTATTTT; CDR3aa: CASSFALAGDGTQYF; v_gene: TRBV12-3/TRBV12-4; d_gene: TRBD2; abundance: NA; j_gene: TRBJ2-3
CDR3nt: TGTGCTAGTGGTTTGGCACTTCTTGGAGGGGGCACAGATACGCAGTATTTT; CDR3aa: CASGLALLGGGTDTQYF; v_gene: TRBV12-5; d_gene: NA; abundance: NA; j_gene: TRBJ2-3